This T cell receptor beta chain derives from a study of T-cell reconstitution after alpha-beta-depleted transplantation in children. Unique molecular identifiers were used in preparing the TCRbeta library. TCRdb passed the PCR reads through MiXCR, listing each CDR3 protein once. The sample lists roughly 500,000 distinct CDR3 sequences; about 30% were seen once. CDR1 is SGHTA, CDR2 FQGNSA, per germline. The trim removed 2 bases at V and 5 bases at J, leaving 7 bases unmatched. The CDR3 is 15 amino acids. This clonotype is a singleton in its sample. This chain joins TRBV7-2 and TRBJ2-7; 9 nucleotides match TRBD2. The TCR sequence derives from a human donor who donated a stem cell graft to a child with aplastic anemia. The specimen was PBMCs from the stem cell graft donor, collected from the stem cell graft. The CDR3 DNA is TGTGCCAGCAGCTTAACGCGGGAGGGGATCCACGAGCAGTACGTC. Translating gives CASSLTREGIHEQYV.